These T cell receptor beta chains were read from a single sample in a study of CD8+CD57+ T cells in acquired aplastic anemia. TCRdb used MiXCR to reprocess the reads, holding one entry per CDR3 protein. The sample shows about 470,000 distinct CDR3 sequences, around 30% of them seen only once. The material sequenced was sorted CD4+, CD8+, or CD8+CD57+ T cells (not recorded which) from PBMCs. These receptors originate from a human donor with aplastic anemia. Both conserved end residues are part of each CDR3. The D gene is left open where the match is weak. Expanded clones get a size class; other rows say once, few or many, or leave the size out.

d_call,v_call,j_call,clone_size,cdr3_nt,cdr3_aa
NA,TRBV2,TRBJ1-1,many,TGTGCCAGCGCGCCAGATGGGGAGTACACTGAAGCTTTCTTT,CASAPDGEYTEAFF
TRBD1,TRBV7-3,TRBJ1-2,few,TGTGCCAGCTCAAGGACAGGGGGCGAGTTCAACTATGGCTACACCTTC,CASSRTGGEFNYGYTF
TRBD1,TRBV19,TRBJ1-6,NA,TGTGCCAGTAACAGGGGGCGGGACCAGCCTTCACCCCTCCACTTT,CASNRGRDQPSPLHF
TRBD1,TRBV14,TRBJ1-1,NA,TGTGCCAGCAGCACCTACAGGGGGCTGACTGGGAACACTGAAGCTTTCTTT,CASSTYRGLTGNTEAFF
TRBD2,TRBV2,TRBJ2-2,many,TGTGCCAGCAATAGGGGACTAGAGAACACCGGGGAGCTGTTTTTT,CASNRGLENTGELFF
TRBD2,TRBV15,TRBJ2-1,NA,TGTGCCACCAGCAGTTGGACCCTAGCGGGAGGCTTCTACAATGAGCAGTTCTTC,CATSSWTLAGGFYNEQFF
NA,TRBV29-1,TRBJ2-3,NA,TGCAGCGTTGCCCTAAGCACAGATACGCAGTATTTT,CSVALSTDTQYF
NA,TRBV4-3,TRBJ1-2,few,TGCGCCAGCAGCCAAGATCGGGCAGACCACTATGGCTACACCTTC,CASSQDRADHYGYTF
TRBD2,TRBV9,TRBJ2-2,NA,TGTGCCAGCAGCGTAACAGCGGGGAGTACCGGGGAGCTGTTTTTT,CASSVTAGSTGELFF
TRBD1,TRBV6-2/TRBV6-3,TRBJ1-2,NA,TGTGCCAGCATCGGACAGGGCCGCTATGGCTACACCTTC,CASIGQGRYGYTF
NA,TRBV2,TRBJ1-2,NA,TGTGCCAGCAGCGCTGAAGCAAGGGGTAACTATGGCTACACCTTC,CASSAEARGNYGYTF
TRBD2,TRBV6-1,TRBJ2-5,few,TGTGCCAGCAGTAAAGGACTAGCGGAGACCCAGTACTTC,CASSKGLAETQYF
NA,TRBV30,TRBJ1-1,NA,TGTGCCTGGCGCTCAGGGTTGACTGAAGCTTTCTTT,CAWRSGLTEAFF
NA,TRBV11-2,TRBJ1-3,few,TGTGCCAGCAGCTTAGAAAGACAGTTCTCTGGAAACACCATATATTTT,CASSLERQFSGNTIYF
NA,TRBV6-6,TRBJ1-6,many,TGTGCCAGCAGTTATTTCCGGCAGCTTAATTCACCCCTCCACTTT,CASSYFRQLNSPLHF
NA,TRBV11-2,TRBJ2-2,few,TGTGCCAGCAGCTTAGTGGGTAGGACCACCGGGGAGCTGTTTTTT,CASSLVGRTTGELFF
NA,TRBV20-1,TRBJ1-1,few,TGCAGTGCTGAAACTGAAGGACAGCCGAACACTGAAGCTTTCTTT,CSAETEGQPNTEAFF
NA,TRBV20-1,TRBJ2-7,many,TGCAGTGCTAGTACACCCCGAGGCAGGGGTTACGAGCAGTACTTC,CSASTPRGRGYEQYF
NA,TRBV5-1,TRBJ1-6,NA,TGCGCCAGCAGCCAAGGACAGTCCTCGAAAAATTCACCCCTCCACTTT,CASSQGQSSKNSPLHF
TRBD1,TRBV20-1,TRBJ2-5,NA,TGCAGTGCTTGGCTCAGGGGGCTAGAGACCCAGTACTTC,CSAWLRGLETQYF